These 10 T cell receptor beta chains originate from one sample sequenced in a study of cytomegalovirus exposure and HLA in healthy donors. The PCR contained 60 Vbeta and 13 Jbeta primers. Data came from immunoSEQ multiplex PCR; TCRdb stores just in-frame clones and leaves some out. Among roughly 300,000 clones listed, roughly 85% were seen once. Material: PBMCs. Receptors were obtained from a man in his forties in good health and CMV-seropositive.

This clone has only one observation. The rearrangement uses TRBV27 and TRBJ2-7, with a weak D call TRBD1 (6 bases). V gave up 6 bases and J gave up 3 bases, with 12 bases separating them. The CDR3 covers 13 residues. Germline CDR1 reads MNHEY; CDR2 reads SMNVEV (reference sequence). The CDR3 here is CASRMRGNYEQYF. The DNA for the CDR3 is TGTGCCAGCAGGATGAGGGGGAACTACGAGCAGTACTTC.

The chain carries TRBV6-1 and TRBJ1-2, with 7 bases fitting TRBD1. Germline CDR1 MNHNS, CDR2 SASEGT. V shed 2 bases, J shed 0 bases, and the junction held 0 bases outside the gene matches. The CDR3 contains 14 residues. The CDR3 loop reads CASSEQGANYGYTF. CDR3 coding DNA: TGTGCCAGCAGTGAACAGGGGGCTAACTATGGCTACACCTTC.

The CDR3 sequence: CASSLAQFIGELFF. CDR3 coding DNA: TGCGCCAGCAGCTTGGCACAGTTCATCGGGGAGCTGTTTTTT. This chain connects TRBV5-1 to TRBJ2-2; D is unresolved. Germline V gives CDR1 SGHRS, CDR2 YFSETQ. The CDR3 sequence is 14 residues long. V lost 0 bases and J lost 7, with 10 bases in between.

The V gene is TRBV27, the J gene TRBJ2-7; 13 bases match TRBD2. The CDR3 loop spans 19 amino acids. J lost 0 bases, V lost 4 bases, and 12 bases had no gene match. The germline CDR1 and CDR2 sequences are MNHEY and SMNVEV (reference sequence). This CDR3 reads CASSSYGGTSGTASYEQYF. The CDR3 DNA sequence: TGTGCCAGCAGTTCTTATGGGGGGACTAGCGGGACGGCCTCCTACGAGCAGTACTTC.

The DNA of the CDR3 is TGTGCCAGCAGCGAGGGACAGGGGCTAACGAGCGGCGGCTACACCTTC. Protein: CASSEGQGLTSGGYTF. The J gene is TRBJ1-2, the V gene TRBV9; 10 nucleotides agree with TRBD1. Germline lookup yields CDR1 SGDLS and CDR2 YYNGEE. The CDR3 contains 16 residues. J lost 8 bases, V lost 3 bases, and 13 bases had no gene match.

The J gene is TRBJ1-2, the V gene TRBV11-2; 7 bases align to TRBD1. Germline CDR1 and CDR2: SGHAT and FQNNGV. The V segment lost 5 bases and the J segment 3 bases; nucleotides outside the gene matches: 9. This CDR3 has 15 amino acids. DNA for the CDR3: TGTGCCAGCAGCCTTAGGGGGCGTCGGGACTATGGCTACACCTTC. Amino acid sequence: CASSLRGRRDYGYTF. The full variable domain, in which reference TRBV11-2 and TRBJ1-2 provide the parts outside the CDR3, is EAGVAQSPRYKIIEKRQSVAFWCNPISGHATLYWYQQILGQGPKLLIQFQNNGVVDDSQLPKDRFSAERLKGVDSTLKIQPAKLEDSAVYLCASSLRGRRDYGYTFGSGTRLTVV.

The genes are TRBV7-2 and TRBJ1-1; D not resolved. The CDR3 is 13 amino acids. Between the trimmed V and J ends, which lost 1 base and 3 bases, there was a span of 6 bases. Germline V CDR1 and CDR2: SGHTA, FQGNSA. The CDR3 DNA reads TGTGCCAGCAGCTTAGTTGGCCACACTGAAGCTTTCTTT. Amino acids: CASSLVGHTEAFF.

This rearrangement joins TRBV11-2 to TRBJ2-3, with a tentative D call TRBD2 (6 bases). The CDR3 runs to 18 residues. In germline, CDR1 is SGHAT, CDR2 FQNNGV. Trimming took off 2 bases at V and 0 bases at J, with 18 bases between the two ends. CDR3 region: CASSLWQGLIISTDTQYF. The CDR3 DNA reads TGTGCCAGCAGCTTATGGCAGGGACTCATTATTAGCACAGATACGCAGTATTTT.

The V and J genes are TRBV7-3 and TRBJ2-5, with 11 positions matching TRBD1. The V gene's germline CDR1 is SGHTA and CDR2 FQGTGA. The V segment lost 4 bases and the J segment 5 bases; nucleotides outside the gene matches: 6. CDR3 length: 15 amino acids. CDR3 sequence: CASSYGQGAWETQYF. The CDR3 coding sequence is TGTGCCAGCAGCTACGGACAGGGGGCATGGGAGACCCAGTACTTC.

CDR3 nucleotide sequence: TGTGCCAGTAGTATAGAAGGGGTGGTAGCGGGAGCCACAGATACGCAGTATTTT. It codes for CASSIEGVVAGATDTQYF. The rearrangement joins TRBV19 to TRBJ2-3, with 9 bases identical to TRBD2. The CDR3 covers 18 residues. V lost 0 bases and J lost 2; bases outside the gene matches: 9. The germline CDR1 and CDR2 sequences are LNHDA and SQIVND (reference sequence).